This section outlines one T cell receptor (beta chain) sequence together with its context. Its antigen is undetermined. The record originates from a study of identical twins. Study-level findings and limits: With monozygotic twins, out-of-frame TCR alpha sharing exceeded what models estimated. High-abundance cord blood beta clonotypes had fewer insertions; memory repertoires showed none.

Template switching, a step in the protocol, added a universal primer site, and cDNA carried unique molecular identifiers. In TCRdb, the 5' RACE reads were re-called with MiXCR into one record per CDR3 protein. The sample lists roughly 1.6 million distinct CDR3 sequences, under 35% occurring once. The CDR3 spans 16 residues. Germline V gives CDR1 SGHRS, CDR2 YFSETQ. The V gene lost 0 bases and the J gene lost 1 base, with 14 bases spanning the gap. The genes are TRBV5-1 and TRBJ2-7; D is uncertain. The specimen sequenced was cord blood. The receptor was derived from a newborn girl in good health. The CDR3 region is CASSLGPTDGSYEQYF. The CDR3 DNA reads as TGCGCCAGCAGCTTGGGCCCCACGGACGGTTCCTACGAGCAGTACTTC.